This entry is about one T cell receptor (beta chain). Germline loops: CDR1 MDHEN, CDR2 SYDVKM. The CDR3 is 14 amino acids. V shed 4 bases, J shed 3 bases, and the junction held 6 bases outside the gene matches. This specimen belongs to a study of cytomegalovirus exposure and HLA in healthy donors. 60 Vbeta and 13 Jbeta primers were used in PCR. In the authors' workflow: Tens of millions of unique TCR beta chains, roughly 11 million of them shared, were counted by a later analysis. Assay used: immunoSEQ multiplex PCR; TCRdb lists only in-frame clones, some missing. V and J calls and clone size are those listed in that table; D and trimming were worked out from the DNA. The sample yields 150,000 to 200,000 clones, about 79% seen once.

The sequencing sample was made of PBMCs. The clonotype originates from a girl aged 2-10 years in good health and CMV-seropositive. The chain carries TRBV28 and TRBJ2-7, with 7 bases lining up with TRBD2. This chain's CDR3 is CASSYWGGLYEQYF. As DNA, the CDR3 is TGTGCCAGCAGTTACTGGGGAGGGCTCTACGAGCAGTACTTC.